The clone carrying this T cell receptor (beta chain) has just one count. Its antigen is currently unknown. These data belong to a study of cytomegalovirus exposure and HLA in healthy donors. Study conclusions and caveats: Prior analysis indicated that the majority of TCR beta V segments exhibited productivity approximately 87% or approximately 30% of the time.

In the PCR, 60 Vbeta and 13 Jbeta primers were used. Only in-frame clones appear in the TCRdb table, and some are missing; sequencing was by immunoSEQ multiplex PCR. The sample shows 110,000 to 150,000 clones, about 77% of them seen only once. The sample consisted of PBMCs. The clonotype comes from a male donor in good health and CMV-seronegative.

DNA of the CDR3: TGTGCCAGCAGCTTAGCGCGCCTAGCGGGGAGCCTCACCGGGGAGCTGTTTTTT. Translating it yields CASSLARLAGSLTGELFF. This sequence joins TRBV7-9 and TRBJ2-2; 9 positions match TRBD2. The V and J ends lost 0 bases and 4 bases, in that order; junction bases with no gene match: 9. From germline, CDR1 is SEHNR and CDR2 FQNEAQ (reference sequence). The CDR3 spans 18 residues.